A selection of T cell receptor beta chains follows, all from one sample in a study of blood T cells in healthy people across ages. TCRdb itself ran the 5' RACE reads through MiXCR, one entry per CDR3 protein. This table has about 780,000 distinct CDR3 sequences, 20% to 30% appearing once. These data were also reused for a study on T cells of mothers and their children.

The sample was blood. These receptors all come from a boy aged 10-17 years in good health. Both conserved end residues are part of each CDR3. Fields, in order: D gene, V gene, J gene, clone size, CDR3 length, CDR3 DNA, CDR3 protein. A D gene is named only where the DNA matches it firmly. The size entry is marked missing in some rows and otherwise reads once, few, many or a size class.

d_gene: .
v_gene: TRBV12-3/TRBV12-4
j_gene: TRBJ2-1
abundance: .
len: 19
CDR3nt: TGTGCCAGCAGTTTTAGGGGGTGGGGGGGCCCATCCTCCTACAATGAGCAGTTCTTC
CDR3aa: CASSFRGWGGPSSYNEQFF

d_gene: .
v_gene: TRBV15
j_gene: TRBJ2-1
abundance: few
len: 15
CDR3nt: TGTGCCACCAGCAGAGATGGAAGGTCCTACAATGAGCAGTTCTTC
CDR3aa: CATSRDGRSYNEQFF

d_gene: .
v_gene: TRBV7-9
j_gene: TRBJ2-1
abundance: few
len: 14
CDR3nt: TGTGCCAGCAGCTTAGCTACAGGGAACAATGAGCAGTTCTTC
CDR3aa: CASSLATGNNEQFF

d_gene: .
v_gene: TRBV19
j_gene: TRBJ1-2
abundance: .
len: 13
CDR3nt: TGTGCCAGTAGTATGCCGGACAGAAACGGCTACACCTTC
CDR3aa: CASSMPDRNGYTF

d_gene: TRBD1
v_gene: TRBV6-4
j_gene: TRBJ1-5
abundance: .
len: 14
CDR3nt: TGTGCCAGCAATAGGACAGGGTGGATCCAGCCCCAGCATTTT
CDR3aa: CASNRTGWIQPQHF

d_gene: TRBD2
v_gene: TRBV27
j_gene: TRBJ2-4
abundance: few
len: 17
CDR3nt: TGTGCCAGCAGTCGCCGACTAGCGGGGCTAGCCAAAAACATTCAGTACTTC
CDR3aa: CASSRRLAGLAKNIQYF

d_gene: .
v_gene: TRBV4-1
j_gene: TRBJ2-4
abundance: .
len: 17
CDR3nt: TGCGCCAGCAGCCAAGTCCCCTCCGGGGGAGCCAAAAACATTCAGTACTTC
CDR3aa: CASSQVPSGGAKNIQYF

d_gene: TRBD1
v_gene: TRBV5-1
j_gene: TRBJ2-1
abundance: .
len: 15
CDR3nt: TGCGCCAGCAGCTTGGTCGAAGGGGGCATAGACGAGCAGCACTTC
CDR3aa: CASSLVEGGIDEQHF

d_gene: TRBD1
v_gene: TRBV6-6
j_gene: TRBJ2-2
abundance: few
len: 15
CDR3nt: TGTGCCAGCGGGAGACAGGGGACGAACACCGGGGAGCTGTTTTTT
CDR3aa: CASGRQGTNTGELFF

d_gene: .
v_gene: TRBV5-1
j_gene: TRBJ1-2
abundance: .
len: 13
CDR3nt: TGCGCCAGCAGCTCCGATGGGGCCTATGGCTACACCTTC
CDR3aa: CASSSDGAYGYTF

d_gene: .
v_gene: TRBV7-6
j_gene: TRBJ2-5
abundance: few
len: 17
CDR3nt: TGTGCCAGCAGCTTAGGCCCCTTAGCGGCACGCGAGGAGACCCAGTACTTC
CDR3aa: CASSLGPLAAREETQYF

d_gene: .
v_gene: TRBV4-2
j_gene: TRBJ2-5
abundance: few
len: 15
CDR3nt: TGTGCCAGCAGCCAAGAAGGTCACATCCAAGAGACCCAGTACTTC
CDR3aa: CASSQEGHIQETQYF

d_gene: .
v_gene: TRBV12-3/TRBV12-4
j_gene: TRBJ1-2
abundance: few
len: 12
CDR3nt: TGTGCCAGCAGTTTGGGAGTTTCGGGCTACACCTTC
CDR3aa: CASSLGVSGYTF

d_gene: .
v_gene: TRBV11-1
j_gene: TRBJ2-1
abundance: few
len: 15
CDR3nt: TGTGCCAGCAGCAACCGAGGGTCGTCCTACAATGAGCAGTTCTTC
CDR3aa: CASSNRGSSYNEQFF

d_gene: .
v_gene: TRBV18
j_gene: TRBJ2-1
abundance: few
len: 15
CDR3nt: TGTGCCAGCTCACCTTCCCCTCCAGGGCGCGGTGAGCAGTTCTTC
CDR3aa: CASSPSPPGRGEQFF

d_gene: TRBD1
v_gene: TRBV4-2
j_gene: TRBJ2-5
abundance: few
len: 18
CDR3nt: TGTGCCAGCAGCCGGGTTCAACCGGGACAGGGGAAAGAAGAGACCCAGTACTTC
CDR3aa: CASSRVQPGQGKEETQYF

d_gene: .
v_gene: TRBV4-2
j_gene: TRBJ2-1
abundance: .
len: 13
CDR3nt: TGTGCCAGCAGCCAAGATCCAAGTTATGAGCAGTTCTTC
CDR3aa: CASSQDPSYEQFF